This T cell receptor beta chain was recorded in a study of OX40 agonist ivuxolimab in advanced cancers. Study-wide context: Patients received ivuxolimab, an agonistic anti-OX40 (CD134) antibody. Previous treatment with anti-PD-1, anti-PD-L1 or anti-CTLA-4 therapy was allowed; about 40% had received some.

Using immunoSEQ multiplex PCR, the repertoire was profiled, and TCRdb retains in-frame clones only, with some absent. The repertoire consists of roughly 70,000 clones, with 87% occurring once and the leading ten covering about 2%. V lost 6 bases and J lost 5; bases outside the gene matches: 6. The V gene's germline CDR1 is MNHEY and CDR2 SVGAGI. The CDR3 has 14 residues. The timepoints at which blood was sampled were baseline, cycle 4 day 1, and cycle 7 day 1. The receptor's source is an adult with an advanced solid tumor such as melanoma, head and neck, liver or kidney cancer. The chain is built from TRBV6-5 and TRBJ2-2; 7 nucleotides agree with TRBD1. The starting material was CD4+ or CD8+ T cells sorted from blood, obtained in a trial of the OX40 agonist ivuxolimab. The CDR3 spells CASSRDRETGELFF. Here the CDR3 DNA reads TGTGCCAGCAGCCGTGACAGGGAGACCGGGGAGCTGTTTTTT.